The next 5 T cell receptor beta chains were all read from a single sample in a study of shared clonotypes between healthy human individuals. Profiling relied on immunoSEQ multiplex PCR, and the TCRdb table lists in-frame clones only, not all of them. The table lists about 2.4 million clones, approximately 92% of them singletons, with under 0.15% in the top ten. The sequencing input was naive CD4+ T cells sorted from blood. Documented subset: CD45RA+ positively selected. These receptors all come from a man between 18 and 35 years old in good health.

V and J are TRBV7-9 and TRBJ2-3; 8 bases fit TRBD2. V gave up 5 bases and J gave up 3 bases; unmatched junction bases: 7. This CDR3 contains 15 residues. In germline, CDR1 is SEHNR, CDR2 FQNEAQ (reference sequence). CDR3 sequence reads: CASSPGLVETDTQYF. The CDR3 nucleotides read TGTGCCAGCAGCCCGGGACTAGTGGAGACAGATACGCAGTATTTT.

CDR3 bases: TGTGCCAGCAGCTTGGTAGCGGGGGCCCTCACAGATACGCAGTATTTT. This codes for CASSLVAGALTDTQYF. The V gene is TRBV5-6, the J gene TRBJ2-3; 9 nucleotides align to TRBD2. Germline V gene data show CDR1 as SGHDT and CDR2 as YYEEEE. The CDR3 consists of 16 residues. The J segment lost 2 bases and the V segment lost 0 bases, leaving 4 bases of the junction unmatched. Using reference TRBV5-6 and TRBJ2-3 for the parts outside the CDR3, the full variable domain is DAGVTQSPTHLIKTRGQQVTLRCSPKSGHDTVSWYQQALGQGPQFIFQYYEEEERQRGNFPDRFSGHQFPNYSSELNVNALLLGDSALYLCASSLVAGALTDTQYFGPGTRLTVL.

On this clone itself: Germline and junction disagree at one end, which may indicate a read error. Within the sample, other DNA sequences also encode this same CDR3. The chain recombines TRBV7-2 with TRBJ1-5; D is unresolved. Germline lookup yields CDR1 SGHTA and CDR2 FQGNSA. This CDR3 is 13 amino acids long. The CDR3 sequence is CASSLRWDQPQHF. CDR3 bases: TGTGCCAGCAGCTTAAGATGGGATCAGCCCCAGCATTTC.

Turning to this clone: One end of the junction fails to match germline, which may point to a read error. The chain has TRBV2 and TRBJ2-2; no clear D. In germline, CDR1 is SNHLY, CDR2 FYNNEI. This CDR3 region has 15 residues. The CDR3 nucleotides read TGTGCCAGCAGGGAAGGACGCACGAACACCGGGGAGCTGTTTTTT. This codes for CASREGRTNTGELFF.

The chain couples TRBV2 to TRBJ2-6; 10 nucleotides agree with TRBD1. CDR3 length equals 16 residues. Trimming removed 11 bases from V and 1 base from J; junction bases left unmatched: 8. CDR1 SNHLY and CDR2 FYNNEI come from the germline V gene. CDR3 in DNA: TGTGCCGGCTCCGGGACAGGGGTTTCTGGGGCCAACGTCCTGACTTTC. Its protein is CAGSGTGVSGANVLTF.